This T cell receptor (beta chain) comes out of a study of regulatory T cells in long-lasting Graves disease. Study outcomes and limitations: Gene preferences differed: TRBV28, TRBJ1-2, TRBJ2-5 in persistent cases.

Time point of the sample: persistent/refractory GD, antithyroid drugs over 5 years with positive TRAb. PBMC RNA served as the TCR library source. In each case, Graves' disease was diagnosed per American Thyroid Association guidelines. According to the study, TCR beta libraries were built with iRepertoire HTBI primers and CDR3-region Arm-PCR. Source study methods: Detected in the samples were some 68 TRBV and 14 TRBJ segments. TCRdb processed the multiplex PCR reads anew with MiXCR; each CDR3 protein has one entry. The V and J calls were determined by TCRdb, not by the authors. The sample has 500,000 to 700,000 distinct CDR3 sequences, 25% to 30% seen once. This CDR3 is 15 amino acids long. Germline V lookup: CDR1 LNHNV, CDR2 YYDKDF (reference sequence). V lost 1 base and J 6 bases, leaving 13 bases between the germline ends. This clonotype has more than one count but fewer than ten. Its antigen is as yet unknown.

This receptor was taken from a female donor with Graves disease. The source was peripheral blood mononuclear cells (PBMCs), collected when the disease was refractory, from a patient treated with antithyroid drugs. The chain links TRBV15 to TRBJ2-1; D ambiguous. CDR3 nucleotide sequence: TGTGCCACCAGCAGAGGCTCGGGTGGCGGCAATGAGCAGTTCTTC. It yields the protein CATSRGSGGGNEQFF.